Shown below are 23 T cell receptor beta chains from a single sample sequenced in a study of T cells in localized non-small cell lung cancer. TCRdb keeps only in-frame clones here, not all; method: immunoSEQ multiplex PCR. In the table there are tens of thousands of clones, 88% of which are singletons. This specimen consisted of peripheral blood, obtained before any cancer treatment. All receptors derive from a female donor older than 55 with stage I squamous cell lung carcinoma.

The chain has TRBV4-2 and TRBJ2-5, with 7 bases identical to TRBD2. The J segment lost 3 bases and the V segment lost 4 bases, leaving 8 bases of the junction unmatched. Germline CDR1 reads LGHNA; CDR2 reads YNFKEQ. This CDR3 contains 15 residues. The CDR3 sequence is CASSRSSGAEETQYF. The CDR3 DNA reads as TGTGCCAGCAGCCGTTCTAGCGGAGCCGAAGAGACCCAGTACTTC.

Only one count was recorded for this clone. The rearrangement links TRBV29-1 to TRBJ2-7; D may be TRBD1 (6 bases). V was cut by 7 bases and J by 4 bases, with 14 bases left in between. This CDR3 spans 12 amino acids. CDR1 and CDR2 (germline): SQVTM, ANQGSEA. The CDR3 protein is CSAQTGTYEQYF. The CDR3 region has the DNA TGCAGCGCCCAGACAGGAACTTACGAGCAGTACTTC.

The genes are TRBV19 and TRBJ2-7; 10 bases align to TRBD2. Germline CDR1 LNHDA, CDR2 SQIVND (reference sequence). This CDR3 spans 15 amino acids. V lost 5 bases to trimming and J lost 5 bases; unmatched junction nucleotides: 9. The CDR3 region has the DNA TGTGCCAGTAGTTTCCTAGCGGGAGATGGTCACGAGCAGTACTTC. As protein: CASSFLAGDGHEQYF. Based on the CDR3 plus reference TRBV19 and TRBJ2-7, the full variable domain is DGGITQSPKYLFRKEGQNVTLSCEQNLNHDAMYWYRQDPGQGLRLIYYSQIVNDFQKGDIAEGYSVSREKKESFPLTVTSAQKNPTAFYLCASSFLAGDGHEQYFGPGTRLTVT.

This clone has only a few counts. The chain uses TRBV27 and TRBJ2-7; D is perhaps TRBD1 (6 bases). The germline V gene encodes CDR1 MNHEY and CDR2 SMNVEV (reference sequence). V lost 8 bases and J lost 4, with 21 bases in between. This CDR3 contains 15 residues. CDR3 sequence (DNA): TGTGCCAGCCGTTACAGGGCACTTGAACTGTACGAGCAGTACTTC. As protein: CASRYRALELYEQYF.

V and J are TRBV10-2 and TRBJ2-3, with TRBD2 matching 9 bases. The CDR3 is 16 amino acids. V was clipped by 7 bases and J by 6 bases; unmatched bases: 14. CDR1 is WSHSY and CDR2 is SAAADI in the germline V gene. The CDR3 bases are TGCGCCAGCAAACGATTCTCGGCGGGAGGGGCCGATACGCAGTATTTT. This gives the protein CASKRFSAGGADTQYF.

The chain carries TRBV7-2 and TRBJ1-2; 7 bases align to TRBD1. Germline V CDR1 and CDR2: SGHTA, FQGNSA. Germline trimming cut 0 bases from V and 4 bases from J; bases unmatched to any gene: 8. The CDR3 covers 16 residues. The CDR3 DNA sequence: TGTGCCAGCAGCTTAGCCTTGCGGCAGGGGGGCTATGGCTACACCTTC. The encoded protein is CASSLALRQGGYGYTF.

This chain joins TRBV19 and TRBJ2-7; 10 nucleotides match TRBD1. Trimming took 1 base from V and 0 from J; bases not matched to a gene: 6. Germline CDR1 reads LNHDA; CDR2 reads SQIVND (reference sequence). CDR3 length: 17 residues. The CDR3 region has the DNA TGTGCCAGTAGTATAGCGGGGACAGGGGCTACCTCCTACGAGCAGTACTTC. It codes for CASSIAGTGATSYEQYF.

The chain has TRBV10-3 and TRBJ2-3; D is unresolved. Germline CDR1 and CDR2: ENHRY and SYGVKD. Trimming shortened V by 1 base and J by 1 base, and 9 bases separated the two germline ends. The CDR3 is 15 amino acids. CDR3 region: CAISELGEGTDTQYF. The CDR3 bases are TGTGCCATCAGTGAGTTAGGAGAAGGCACAGATACGCAGTATTTT.

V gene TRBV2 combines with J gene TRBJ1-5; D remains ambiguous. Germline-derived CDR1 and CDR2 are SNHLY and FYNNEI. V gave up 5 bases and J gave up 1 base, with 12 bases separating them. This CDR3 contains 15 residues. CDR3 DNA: TGTGCCAGCAGTCTGGGCGGGGTGAGCAATCAGCCCCAGCATTTT. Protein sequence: CASSLGGVSNQPQHF.

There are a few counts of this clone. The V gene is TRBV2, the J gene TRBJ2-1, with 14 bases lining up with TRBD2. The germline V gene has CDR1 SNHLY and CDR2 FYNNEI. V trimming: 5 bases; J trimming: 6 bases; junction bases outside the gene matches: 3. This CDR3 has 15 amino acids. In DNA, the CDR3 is TGTGCCAGCAGTTCGGGACTAGCGGGAGCCAATGAGCAGTTCTTC. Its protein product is CASSSGLAGANEQFF.

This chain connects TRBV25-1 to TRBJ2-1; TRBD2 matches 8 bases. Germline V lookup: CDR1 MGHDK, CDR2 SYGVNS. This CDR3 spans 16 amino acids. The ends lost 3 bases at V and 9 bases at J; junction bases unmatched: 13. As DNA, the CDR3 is TGTGCCAGCAGTGATTACGGGACTAGTCAGTCCGGTGAGCAGTTCTTC. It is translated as CASSDYGTSQSGEQFF.

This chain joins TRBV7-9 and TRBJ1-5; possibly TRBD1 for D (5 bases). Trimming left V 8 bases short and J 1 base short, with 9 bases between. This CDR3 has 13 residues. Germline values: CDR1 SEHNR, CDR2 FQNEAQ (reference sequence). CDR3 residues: CASGGGSNQPQHF. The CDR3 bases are TGTGCCAGCGGGGGAGGGAGCAATCAGCCCCAGCATTTT.

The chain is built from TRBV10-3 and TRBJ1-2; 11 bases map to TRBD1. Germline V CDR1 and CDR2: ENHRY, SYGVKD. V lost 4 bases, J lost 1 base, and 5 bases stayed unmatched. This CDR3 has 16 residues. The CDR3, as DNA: TGTGCCATCAGTGCTACCGGGACAGGGGGTAACTATGGCTACACCTTC. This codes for CAISATGTGGNYGYTF.

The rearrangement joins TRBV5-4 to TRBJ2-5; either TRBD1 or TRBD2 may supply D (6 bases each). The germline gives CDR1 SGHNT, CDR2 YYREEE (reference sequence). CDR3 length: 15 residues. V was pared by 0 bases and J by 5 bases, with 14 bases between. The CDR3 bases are TGTGCCAGCAGCTTGGCCGGGGGCGGGTGGGAGACCCAGTACTTC. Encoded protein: CASSLAGGGWETQYF.

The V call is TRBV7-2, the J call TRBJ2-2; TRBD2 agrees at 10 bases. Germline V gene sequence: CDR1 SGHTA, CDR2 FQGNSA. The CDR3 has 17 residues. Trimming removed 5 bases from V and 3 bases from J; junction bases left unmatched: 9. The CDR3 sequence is CASSRGGLAGDTGELFF. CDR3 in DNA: TGTGCCAGCAGCAGGGGGGGTCTAGCGGGAGACACCGGGGAGCTGTTTTTT.

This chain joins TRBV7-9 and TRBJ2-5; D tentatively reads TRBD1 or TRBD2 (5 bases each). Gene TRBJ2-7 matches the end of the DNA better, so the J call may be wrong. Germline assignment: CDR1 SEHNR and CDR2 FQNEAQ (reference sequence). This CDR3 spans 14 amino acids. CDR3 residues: CASSLDRGRYEQYF. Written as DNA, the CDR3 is TGTGCCAGCAGCTTAGACCGGGGCCGCTACGAGCAGTACTTC.

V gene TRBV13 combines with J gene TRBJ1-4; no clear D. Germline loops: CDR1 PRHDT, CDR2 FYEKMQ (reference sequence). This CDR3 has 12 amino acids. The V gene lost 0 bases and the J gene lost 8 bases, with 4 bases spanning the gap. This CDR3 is CASSLGREKLFF. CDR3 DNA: TGTGCCAGCAGCTTAGGCAGGGAAAAACTGTTTTTT.

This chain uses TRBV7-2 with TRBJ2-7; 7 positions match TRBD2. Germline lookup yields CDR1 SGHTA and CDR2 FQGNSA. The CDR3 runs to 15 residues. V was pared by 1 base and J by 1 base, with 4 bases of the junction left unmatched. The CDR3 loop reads CASSLGLGGSYEQYF. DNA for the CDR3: TGTGCCAGCAGCTTAGGGTTGGGGGGGTCCTACGAGCAGTACTTC.

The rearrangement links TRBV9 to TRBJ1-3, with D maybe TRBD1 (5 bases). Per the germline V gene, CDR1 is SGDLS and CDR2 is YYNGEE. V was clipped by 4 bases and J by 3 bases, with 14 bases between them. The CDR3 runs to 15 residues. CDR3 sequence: CASSPGGLLGNTIYF. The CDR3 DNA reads TGTGCCAGCAGCCCCGGGGGTCTCCTTGGAAACACCATATATTTT.

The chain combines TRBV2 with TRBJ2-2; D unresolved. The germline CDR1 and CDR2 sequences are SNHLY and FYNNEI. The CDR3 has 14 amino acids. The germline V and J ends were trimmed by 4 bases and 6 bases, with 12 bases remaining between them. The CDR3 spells CASSVLQVAGELFF. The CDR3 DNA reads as TGTGCCAGCAGTGTACTACAAGTGGCCGGGGAGCTGTTTTTT.

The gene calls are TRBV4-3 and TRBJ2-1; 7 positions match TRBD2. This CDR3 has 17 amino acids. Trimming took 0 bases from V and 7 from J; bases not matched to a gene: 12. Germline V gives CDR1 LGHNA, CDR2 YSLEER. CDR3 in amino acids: CASSQDYGGGLGNEQFF. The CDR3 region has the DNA TGCGCCAGCAGCCAAGATTACGGGGGAGGGCTCGGGAATGAGCAGTTCTTC.

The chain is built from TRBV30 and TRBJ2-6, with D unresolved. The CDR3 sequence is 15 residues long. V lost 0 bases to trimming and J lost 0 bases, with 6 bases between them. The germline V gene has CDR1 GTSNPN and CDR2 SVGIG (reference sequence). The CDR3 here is CAWSVSISGANVLTF. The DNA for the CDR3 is TGTGCCTGGAGTGTATCCATCTCTGGGGCCAACGTCCTGACTTTC.

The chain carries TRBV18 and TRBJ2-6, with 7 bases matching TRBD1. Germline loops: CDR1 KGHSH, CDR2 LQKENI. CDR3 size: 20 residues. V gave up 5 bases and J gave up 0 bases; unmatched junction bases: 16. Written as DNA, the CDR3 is TGTGCCAGCTCAGCTTTCCCGCCCAGGGGGATGGGCTCTGGGGCCAACGTCCTGACTTTC. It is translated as CASSAFPPRGMGSGANVLTF.